This TCR beta chain came from a study of technical replicates of blood from several donors. The CDR3 contains 12 residues. The V and J ends lost 11 bases and 6 bases respectively, with 15 bases between them. The V gene's germline CDR1 is MDHEN and CDR2 SYDVKM. The protocol was immunoSEQ multiplex PCR, while the TCRdb copy is restricted to in-frame clones and leaves out a portion. The repertoire has 81,000 or so clones, approximately 96% of them found once; the top ten carry around 0.2%. The origin of this receptor is a human donor in good health. Sample: T cells isolated from PBMCs. The rearrangement links TRBV28 to TRBJ2-3, with a possible D match to TRBD2 (5 bases). The CDR3 DNA reads as TGTGCCGAAGAGTTTGGGGAGGATACGCAGTATTTT. Protein sequence: CAEEFGEDTQYF.